Shown below are 23 T cell receptor beta chains from a single sample sequenced in a study of early T cells in non-severe SARS-CoV-2 infection. TCRdb recomputed calls from the 5' RACE reads with MiXCR, one row per CDR3 protein. The table lists just over 70,000 distinct CDR3 sequences, roughly an eighth of them singletons. The specimen sequenced was whole blood. The receptors were gathered from an adult who was a healthcare worker with PCR-confirmed SARS-CoV-2 infection or an uninfected control (not recorded which).

This clonotype was counted at least ten times. The chain carries TRBV7-9 and TRBJ2-5; D remains ambiguous. Germline CDR1 and CDR2: SEHNR and FQNEAQ (reference sequence). Trimming stripped 1 base from V and 5 bases from J, with 2 bases between. CDR3 size: 11 residues. The CDR3 here is CASSLVETQYF. CDR3 nucleotide sequence: TGTGCCAGCAGCTTAGTTGAGACCCAGTACTTC.

This clonotype was observed at least ten times. This chain joins TRBV19 and TRBJ2-7; no definite D call. Germline CDR1 and CDR2: LNHDA and SQIVND (reference sequence). This CDR3 contains 14 residues. V was clipped by 1 base and J by 1 base, with 8 bases between them. Here the CDR3 reads CASSIAWDSYEQYF. Written as DNA, the CDR3 is TGTGCCAGTAGTATAGCCTGGGATTCCTACGAGCAGTACTTC.

This clonotype was seen at least ten times. The chain employs TRBV24-1 and TRBJ1-2; the match to TRBD1 covers 8 bases. The CDR3 totals 13 residues. In germline, CDR1 is KGHDR, CDR2 SFDVKD. Trimming cost V 5 bases and J 6 bases; bases outside gene matches: 4. Written as DNA, the CDR3 is TGTGCCACCAGTGGACAGGGGAGCGATGGCTACACCTTC. This codes for CATSGQGSDGYTF.

This clonotype was detected ten times or more. The gene calls are TRBV20-1 and TRBJ2-1, with D perhaps assigned TRBD1 or TRBD2 (5 bases each). The germline gives CDR1 DFQATT, CDR2 SNEGSKA (reference sequence). The CDR3 runs 13 residues. Trimming cost V 6 bases and J 0 bases, with 9 bases left between them. The CDR3 loop is CSAGPSSYNEQFF. CDR3 in DNA: TGCAGTGCGGGACCTAGCTCCTACAATGAGCAGTTCTTC.

This clonotype has at least ten counts. The chain recombines TRBV20-1 with TRBJ1-1, with unresolved D. The CDR3 is made up of 10 amino acids. V lost 4 bases and J lost 8, with 8 bases in between. In germline, CDR1 is DFQATT, CDR2 SNEGSKA (reference sequence). The CDR3 reads CSAKVLEAFF. In DNA form, the CDR3 reads TGCAGTGCTAAAGTACTCGAAGCTTTCTTT.

J is TRBJ2-1 and V is TRBV28, with D possibly matching TRBD1 (5 bases). Per germline, CDR1 MDHEN and CDR2 SYDVKM. The CDR3 loop spans 13 amino acids. Trimming pared 4 bases from V and 6 bases from J, leaving 10 bases between. The CDR3 spells CASSWTQGNEQFF. Written as DNA, the CDR3 is TGTGCCAGCAGTTGGACCCAGGGCAATGAGCAGTTCTTC.

The chain recombines TRBV20-1 with TRBJ2-1; 8 bases fit TRBD1. The V gene's germline CDR1 is DFQATT and CDR2 SNEGSKA (reference sequence). The V and J ends lost 6 bases and 4 bases, in that order; junction bases with no gene match: 14. The CDR3 covers 16 residues. The chain's CDR3 is CSAPLGQGTPYNEQFF. For the CDR3, the DNA is TGCAGTGCCCCGCTTGGACAGGGAACTCCTTACAATGAGCAGTTCTTC.

This clonotype was recorded at least ten times. V gene TRBV5-1 combines with J gene TRBJ2-7; TRBD2 matches at 15 bases. Losses at the gene ends were 4 bases for V and 2 bases for J; bases not matched to a gene: 10. The CDR3 runs 18 residues. Germline CDR1 SGHRS, CDR2 YFSETQ. The CDR3 DNA reads TGCGCCAGCAGCATACGGACTAGCGGGGGGGATCTAACCTACGAGCAGTACTTC. It specifies CASSIRTSGGDLTYEQYF.

This clonotype appeared many times. The V gene is TRBV3-1, the J gene TRBJ2-7, with a possible D match to TRBD2 (5 bases). Germline CDR1 and CDR2: LGHDT and YNNKEL (reference sequence). This CDR3 has 14 amino acids. V was shortened by 4 bases and J by 5 bases, with 15 bases between the two germline ends. CDR3 amino acids: CASSRGTGIDEQYF. CDR3 nucleotide sequence: TGTGCCAGCAGCCGGGGTACGGGAATCGACGAGCAGTACTTC.

This clonotype has at least ten counts. V and J are TRBV20-1 and TRBJ1-6; no clear D. CDR3 length: 10 residues. The germline gives CDR1 DFQATT, CDR2 SNEGSKA (reference sequence). V was cut by 6 bases and J by 10 bases, with 7 bases left in between. CDR3 nucleotide sequence: TGCAGTGCGATCCCGTCACCCCTCCACTTT. This encodes CSAIPSPLHF.

This clonotype was found many times. This chain joins TRBV7-2 and TRBJ2-5; D call uncertain. The CDR3 runs to 13 residues. Germline CDR1 SGHTA, CDR2 FQGNSA. The V end lost 1 base, the J end lost 5 bases, and 8 bases lay between the germline ends. CDR3 nucleotide sequence: TGTGCCAGCAGCTTAGGACGATCCGAGACCCAGTACTTC. Translation: CASSLGRSETQYF.

This clonotype was recorded at least ten times. The chain employs TRBV19 and TRBJ2-1; perhaps TRBD1 as D (5 bases). CDR3 length: 14 residues. V was cut by 1 base and J by 4 bases, with 8 bases left in between. The V gene's germline CDR1 is LNHDA and CDR2 SQIVND (reference sequence). As DNA, the CDR3 is TGTGCCAGTAGTATAGCCCAGGGTTACAATGAGCAGTTCTTC. Amino acids: CASSIAQGYNEQFF.

There are many counts of this clonotype. The chain recombines TRBV24-1 with TRBJ2-2, with D perhaps given as TRBD1 or TRBD2 (5 bases each). V was clipped by 3 bases and J by 2 bases, with 21 bases between them. Germline CDR1 KGHDR, CDR2 SFDVKD. The CDR3 has 19 residues. The CDR3 coding sequence is TGTGCCACCAGTGATGTTACAGGACTTGGGGGATTTAACACCGGGGAGCTGTTTTTT. It encodes CATSDVTGLGGFNTGELFF.

This clonotype showed up just once. The genes are TRBV9 and TRBJ2-3; 9 bases map to TRBD2. CDR1 and CDR2 from the germline V gene are SGDLS and YYNGEE. The CDR3 runs 16 residues. Trimming took 4 bases from V and 2 from J; bases not matched to a gene: 8. Here the CDR3 DNA reads TGTGCCAGCAGCCCGCGAGCGGGGGGCCTCACAGATACGCAGTATTTT. It encodes CASSPRAGGLTDTQYF.

Notes on this clonotype: It may be a read error: a sequence one base away is much more abundant. The J gene is TRBJ2-1, the V gene TRBV28, with a weak D call TRBD2 (5 bases). Trimming removed 7 bases at V and 9 bases at J, with 22 bases between. There are 15 residues in the CDR3. Germline V gene lookup returns CDR1 MDHEN and CDR2 SYDVKM. CDR3 sequence (DNA): TGTGCCAGCACCTCCCCCCGGGAAGTGATAAGTGAGCAGTTCTTC. Translated, it gives CASTSPREVISEQFF.

This rearrangement joins TRBV7-9 to TRBJ2-3, with 9 positions matching TRBD2. The CDR3 spans 16 residues. V shed 1 base and J 1 base; nucleotides not matched to a gene: 3. The germline CDR1 and CDR2 sequences are SEHNR and FQNEAQ (reference sequence). The DNA for the CDR3 is TGTGCCAGCAGCTTAGTAGCGGGAGTTGGCACAGATACGCAGTATTTT. Encoded protein: CASSLVAGVGTDTQYF.

The chain combines TRBV6-2 or TRBV6-3 with TRBJ1-2, with TRBD1 as a possible D gene (5 bases). V was pared by 6 bases and J by 4 bases, with 9 bases between. The CDR3 contains 12 residues. CDR1 is MNHEY and CDR2 is SVGEGT in the germline V gene. In nucleotides, the CDR3 is TGTGCCAGCAGCCCTGGGACCTATGGCTACACCTTC. This translates into CASSPGTYGYTF.

This clonotype was seen ten or more times. This chain's CDR3 is CASSDSRGSADTQYF. The CDR3 region has the DNA TGCGCCAGCAGTGATAGTCGCGGGAGTGCAGATACGCAGTATTTT. The chain employs TRBV10-1 and TRBJ2-3, with 7 bases identical to TRBD2. Germline assignment: CDR1 WNHNN and CDR2 SYGVQD (reference sequence). With V trimmed by 3 bases and J by 4 bases, 7 bases remained unmatched. There are 15 residues in the CDR3.

Many counts were recorded for this clonotype. The chain has TRBV6-2 or TRBV6-3 and TRBJ2-7; D is unresolved. Per the germline V gene, CDR1 is MNHEY and CDR2 is SVGEGT. V was cut by 8 bases and J by 4 bases, with 24 bases left in between. This CDR3 is 16 amino acids long. The chain's CDR3 is CASSRTADRTLYEQYF. In nucleotides, the CDR3 is TGTGCCAGCTCTCGAACCGCGGACCGAACCCTATACGAGCAGTACTTC.

At least ten counts were recorded for this clonotype. The rearrangement uses TRBV12-3 or TRBV12-4 and TRBJ1-5; D gene uncertain. The germline V and J ends were trimmed by 2 bases and 2 bases, with 10 bases remaining between them. The CDR3 covers 15 residues. The CDR3 DNA is TGTGCCAGCAGTTTATTGGGGTATGGCAATCAGCCCCAGCATTTT. The encoded protein is CASSLLGYGNQPQHF.

As concerns this clonotype: At one end, the junction sequence differs from germline, possibly due to a read error. The gene calls are TRBV7-9 and TRBJ1-1; the D gene is possibly TRBD1 (6 bases). The CDR3 contains 13 residues. CDR1 is SEHNR, CDR2 FQNEAQ, per germline (reference sequence). This CDR3 is CASSWGQNIEAFF. The CDR3 DNA follows: TGTGCCAGCAGCTGGGGACAAAACATTGAAGCTTTCTTT.

This clonotype was counted many times. This chain connects TRBV29-1 to TRBJ2-1; D may correspond to TRBD1 or TRBD2 (6 bases each). Germline CDR1 and CDR2: SQVTM and ANQGSEA. This CDR3 spans 12 amino acids. Trimming cost V 2 bases and J 8 bases, with 10 bases left between them. In DNA, the CDR3 is TGCAGCGTTGAAATAGGGGGGTATGAGCAGTTCTTC. Its translation: CSVEIGGYEQFF.

This clonotype was found a few times. The chain employs TRBV29-1 and TRBJ2-4, with D uncertain. V shed 7 bases and J shed 5 bases, with 12 bases lying between them. CDR1 and CDR2 from the germline V gene are SQVTM and ANQGSEA. CDR3 size: 12 residues. The CDR3: CSAGPKENIQYF. CDR3 sequence (DNA): TGCAGCGCCGGACCTAAGGAAAACATTCAGTACTTC.